The 15 T cell receptor beta chains below were found in one sample sequenced in a study of blood T cell repertoires in COVID-19. The assay was immunoSEQ multiplex PCR, and TCRdb's table has in-frame clones only and misses some. Here the sample spans hundreds of thousands of clones, about 88% being singletons. Sequenced input: peripheral blood. The receptors come from an older man with acute or convalescent COVID-19.

This clone appeared a single time. V usage is TRBV7-9 and J usage is TRBJ1-4, with D uncertain. This CDR3 contains 13 residues. V lost 6 bases, J lost 7 bases, and 12 bases lay in between. Germline CDR1 reads SEHNR; CDR2 reads FQNEAQ (reference sequence). CDR3 region: CASSRGAGEKLFF. Here the CDR3 DNA reads TGTGCCAGCAGTCGCGGCGCGGGTGAAAAACTGTTTTTT. Complete variable domain (other parts from reference TRBV7-9 and TRBJ1-4): DTGVSQNPRHKITKRGQNVTFRCDPISEHNRLYWYRQTLGQGPEFLTYFQNEAQLEKSRLLSDRFSAERPKGSFSTLEIQRTEQGDSAMYLCASSRGAGEKLFFGSGTQLSVL.

This clone was observed a single time. The J gene is TRBJ2-1, the V gene TRBV6-1, with 9 positions matching TRBD1. CDR1 is MNHNS, CDR2 SASEGT, per germline. V shed 3 bases and J 5 bases; nucleotides not matched to a gene: 8. The CDR3 has 16 residues. For the CDR3, the DNA is TGTGCCAGCAGTGATCCCGGGACAGGGATCCACAATGAGCAGTTCTTC. Its translation is CASSDPGTGIHNEQFF.

The J gene is TRBJ2-1, the V gene TRBV4-2; 8 bases are shared with TRBD2. The CDR3 is 15 residues long. Germline CDR1 LGHNA, CDR2 YNFKEQ. The junction had 4 bases not matched to a gene; V was cut back by 1 base and J by 5 bases. CDR3 protein: CASSQGPGLDNEQFF. For the CDR3, the DNA is TGTGCCAGCAGCCAAGGTCCGGGACTAGACAATGAGCAGTTCTTC.

The genes are TRBV5-4 and TRBJ2-2; 7 positions agree with TRBD2. CDR1 SGHNT and CDR2 YYREEE come from the germline V gene (reference sequence). CDR3 size: 16 residues. The ends lost 0 bases at V and 4 bases at J; junction bases unmatched: 6. CDR3 sequence: CASSLGGLAATGELFF. Here the CDR3 DNA reads TGTGCCAGCAGCTTGGGTGGCCTAGCGGCCACCGGGGAGCTGTTTTTT. The full variable domain, in which reference TRBV5-4 and TRBJ2-2 provide the parts outside the CDR3, is ETGVTQSPTHLIKTRGQQVTLRCSSQSGHNTVSWYQQALGQGPQFIFQYYREEENGRGNFPPRFSGLQFPNYSSELNVNALELDDSALYLCASSLGGLAATGELFFGEGSRLTVL.

This chain connects TRBV18 to TRBJ2-1, with D perhaps TRBD1 (5 bases). The V end was cut by 0 bases, the J end by 6 bases, with 9 bases between. The CDR3 extends over 14 amino acids. The germline V gene encodes CDR1 KGHSH and CDR2 LQKENI. In DNA, the CDR3 is TGTGCCAGCTCACCACCTCAGGGTTCCAATGAGCAGTTCTTC. Translated: CASSPPQGSNEQFF.

This chain joins TRBV6-5 and TRBJ1-5; D is ambiguous. The V and J ends lost 0 bases and 0 bases respectively, with 6 bases between them. CDR3 size: 15 residues. CDR1 and CDR2 from the germline V gene are MNHEY and SVGAGI. For the CDR3, the DNA is TGTGCCAGCAGTTACTCTTTCTATAGCAATCAGCCCCAGCATTTT. This translates into CASSYSFYSNQPQHF.

The DNA for the CDR3 is TGTGCCAGCAGCTTGGCAGGGGTTAATGAAAAACTGTTTTTT. Translated: CASSLAGVNEKLFF. This chain links TRBV5-6 with TRBJ1-4, with D possibly TRBD1 on 6 matching bases. CDR3 length equals 14 residues. Germline assignment: CDR1 SGHDT and CDR2 YYEEEE. The V end was cut by 0 bases, the J end by 4 bases, with 7 bases between.

The chain combines TRBV7-2 with TRBJ1-4, with TRBD1 matching 8 bases. This CDR3 has 14 amino acids. The germline CDR1 and CDR2 sequences are SGHTA and FQGNSA. The V segment lost 3 bases and the J segment 6 bases; nucleotides outside the gene matches: 3. CDR3 nucleotides: TGTGCCAGCAGCTTTCAGGGGGCGGATGAAAAACTGTTTTTT. Translation: CASSFQGADEKLFF.

The V gene is TRBV28, the J gene TRBJ1-5, with TRBD1 as a possible D gene (6 bases). Trimming took off 9 bases at V and 3 bases at J, with 9 bases between the two ends. This CDR3 has 12 amino acids. CDR1 MDHEN and CDR2 SYDVKM come from the germline V gene. CDR3 sequence: CASGQSNQPQHF. CDR3 nucleotide sequence: TGTGCCAGTGGACAGTCCAATCAGCCCCAGCATTTT.

J is TRBJ2-1 and V is TRBV30; no reliable D call. The CDR3 is 13 residues long. Deletions cut 5 bases from V and 0 bases from J, with 8 bases between. Germline CDR1 GTSNPN, CDR2 SVGIG (reference sequence). In nucleotides, the CDR3 is TGTGCCTGGGCAGAAAGCTCCTACAATGAGCAGTTCTTC. Encoded protein: CAWAESSYNEQFF.

V usage is TRBV21-1 and J usage is TRBJ2-1; the table's D gene call, TRBD1, was not cross checked with the DNA. TRBV21-1 is a known pseudogene. The CDR3 length is 14 residues. CDR3 bases: TGTGCCAGCAGCGGCCGGCTGACAGGGAATGAGCAGTTCTTC. Translation: CASSGRLTGNEQFF.

The chain couples TRBV28 to TRBJ1-3; 8 bases match TRBD1. The CDR3 contains 18 residues. In germline, CDR1 is MDHEN, CDR2 SYDVKM. The ends lost 2 bases at V and 0 bases at J; junction bases unmatched: 9. CDR3 sequence: CASSLPGRQGNSGNTIYF. CDR3 nucleotide sequence: TGTGCCAGCAGTTTACCAGGAAGACAGGGGAACTCTGGAAACACCATATATTTT.

The rearrangement joins TRBV28 to TRBJ1-5; no firm D call. The CDR3 sequence is 13 residues long. Germline V lookup: CDR1 MDHEN, CDR2 SYDVKM. Trimming removed 2 bases at V and 4 bases at J, with 6 bases between. The CDR3: CASSLSRNQPQHF. CDR3 nucleotides: TGTGCCAGCAGTTTAAGCCGGAATCAGCCCCAGCATTTT.

V is TRBV20-1 and J is TRBJ1-1; D is perhaps TRBD1 (6 bases). V was trimmed by 3 bases and J by 4 bases, leaving 15 bases between them. Germline V gene sequence: CDR1 DFQATT, CDR2 SNEGSKA (reference sequence). CDR3 length equals 14 residues. CDR3 region: CSASYTGRGTEAFF. The CDR3 DNA is TGCAGTGCTAGTTATACAGGGAGGGGCACTGAAGCTTTCTTT.

The chain recombines TRBV11-2 with TRBJ2-3; 12 positions match TRBD2. The V segment lost 6 bases and the J segment 0 bases; nucleotides outside the gene matches: 7. The CDR3 loop spans 17 amino acids. Germline values: CDR1 SGHAT, CDR2 FQNNGV. The CDR3 sequence: CASSLTSGGSSTDTQYF. The CDR3 DNA is TGTGCCAGCAGTCTGACTAGCGGGGGATCTAGCACAGATACGCAGTATTTT. The full variable domain, in which reference TRBV11-2 and TRBJ2-3 provide the parts outside the CDR3, is EAGVAQSPRYKIIEKRQSVAFWCNPISGHATLYWYQQILGQGPKLLIQFQNNGVVDDSQLPKDRFSAERLKGVDSTLKIQPAKLEDSAVYLCASSLTSGGSSTDTQYFGPGTRLTVL.